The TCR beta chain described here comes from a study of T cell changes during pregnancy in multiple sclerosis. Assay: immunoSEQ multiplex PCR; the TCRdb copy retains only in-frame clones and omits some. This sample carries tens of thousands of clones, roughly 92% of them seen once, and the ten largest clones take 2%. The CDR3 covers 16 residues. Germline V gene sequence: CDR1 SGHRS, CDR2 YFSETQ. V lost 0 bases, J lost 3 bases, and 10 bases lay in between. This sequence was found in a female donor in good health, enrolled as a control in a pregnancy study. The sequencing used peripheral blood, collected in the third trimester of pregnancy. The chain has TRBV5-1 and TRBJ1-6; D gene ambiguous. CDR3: CASSLGGGNYNSPLHF. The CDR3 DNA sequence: TGCGCCAGCAGCTTGGGAGGCGGGAACTATAATTCACCCCTCCACTTT.